Reported below is one T cell receptor beta chain. The sample belongs to a study of technical replicates of blood from a handful of donors. Repertoires were generated with immunoSEQ multiplex PCR, while TCRdb's copy carries only in-frame clones and drops some. The table lists about 80,000 clones, 91% of them singletons, with 0.39% in the top ten. This CDR3 comprises 17 residues. CDR1 is SGHAT, CDR2 FQNNGV, per germline. Trimming at V came to 1 base and at J to 7 bases, leaving 9 bases not matched to a gene. Sequences were obtained from T cells isolated from PBMCs. This clonotype was obtained from a human donor in good health. The gene calls are TRBV11-2 and TRBJ2-1, with 11 bases aligning to TRBD2. The CDR3 bases are TGTGCCAGCAGCTTAGGCGACGGACTAGCGGGTTTTAATGAGCAGTTCTTC. This encodes CASSLGDGLAGFNEQFF.